These 23 T cell receptor beta chains were sequenced from one sample in a study of spatial heterogeneity in lung cancer. TCRdb re-called the 5' RACE reads with MiXCR, one entry per CDR3 protein. The sample yields more than 10,000 distinct CDR3 sequences, about 5% seen once. Time point described: sample taken at primary tumor resection. Whole RNA was taken from tumor, nontumor lung or frozen PBMC; it was then sequenced unsorted. The sample here was PBMCs, taken at surgery. These receptors all come from a male donor with early-stage non-small cell lung cancer.

This clonotype was detected many times. The chain links TRBV5-1 to TRBJ2-2, with D hard to call. Trimming left V 7 bases short and J 0 bases short, with 16 bases between. The germline V gene encodes CDR1 SGHRS and CDR2 YFSETQ. The CDR3 length is 16 residues. CDR3 in amino acids: CASALRPGSNTGELFF. The CDR3 nucleotides read TGCGCCAGCGCTTTAAGGCCGGGTTCGAACACCGGGGAGCTGTTTTTT.

This clonotype was counted ten times or more. V and J are TRBV29-1 and TRBJ2-1; 11 bases match TRBD2. The CDR3 loop spans 15 amino acids. With 3 bases clipped from V and 7 bases from J, the junction kept 8 bases outside the gene matches. The germline V gene encodes CDR1 SQVTM and CDR2 ANQGSEA. The CDR3 sequence: CSVEEGTSGGNEQFF. For the CDR3, the DNA is TGCAGCGTTGAGGAGGGGACTAGCGGCGGTAATGAGCAGTTCTTC.

This clonotype was recorded many times. The CDR3 sequence is CASSPNWDSYEQYF. The CDR3, as DNA: TGTGCCAGCAGCCCGAACTGGGACTCCTACGAGCAGTACTTC. The rearrangement links TRBV7-2 to TRBJ2-7; D not certain. Germline loops: CDR1 SGHTA, CDR2 FQGNSA. The ends were cut back, 5 bases at V and 0 bases at J, with 11 bases in the middle. This CDR3 comprises 14 residues.

The table lists this clonotype with many counts. This sequence joins TRBV7-9 and TRBJ1-1, with 9 bases matching TRBD1. The CDR3 consists of 15 residues. Germline V gene lookup returns CDR1 SEHNR and CDR2 FQNEAQ (reference sequence). The V gene end was trimmed by 0 bases and the J gene end by 4 bases; junction bases not matched to a gene: 3. CDR3 DNA: TGTGCCAGCAGCTTAGCGGGACAGGGAGGCACTGAAGCTTTCTTT. Translation: CASSLAGQGGTEAFF.

The chain recombines TRBV6-1 with TRBJ1-5; D is unresolved. V dropped 2 bases and J dropped 5 bases, with 7 bases sitting between them. This CDR3 has 13 residues. Germline CDR1 reads MNHNS; CDR2 reads SASEGT. In nucleotides, the CDR3 is TGTGCCAGCAGTGAACATAGGGATCAGCCCCAGCATTTT. Translated, it gives CASSEHRDQPQHF.

This clonotype was seen at least ten times. V gene TRBV29-1 combines with J gene TRBJ1-2, with D uncertain. Germline V lookup: CDR1 SQVTM, CDR2 ANQGSEA. This CDR3 has 13 residues. V shed 3 bases and J shed 8 bases, with 16 bases lying between them. CDR3 in DNA: TGCAGCGTTGACTTACGGGGAGTTGACGGCTACACCTTC. Translation: CSVDLRGVDGYTF.

This clonotype was detected many times. The chain employs TRBV6-6 and TRBJ2-6; D not certain. This CDR3 is built from 14 residues. Germline CDR1 and CDR2: MNHNY and SVGAGI (reference sequence). V lost 2 bases and J lost 4, with 6 bases in between. The CDR3 coding sequence is TGTGCCAGCAGTTACGGGTTAGGGGCCAACGTCCTGACTTTC. Its translation is CASSYGLGANVLTF.

This clonotype showed up many times. The J gene is TRBJ2-3, the V gene TRBV7-2, with D perhaps being TRBD1 or TRBD2 (5 bases each). Trimming cost V 3 bases and J 0 bases, with 10 bases left between them. The CDR3 runs to 15 residues. Germline V gene data show CDR1 as SGHTA and CDR2 as FQGNSA. In nucleotides, the CDR3 is TGTGCCAGCAGCTTTGGGGGTCCTAGCACAGATACGCAGTATTTT. It specifies CASSFGGPSTDTQYF.

By share, this clonotype counts as medium-sized (0.01 to 0.1%). This chain connects TRBV29-1 to TRBJ2-2; D gene unclear. The V gene's germline CDR1 is SQVTM and CDR2 ANQGSEA. This CDR3 comprises 11 residues. Trimming cost V 4 bases and J 5 bases, with 5 bases left between them. CDR3 bases: TGCAGCGTTGTCAATACCGGGGAGCTGTTTTTT. Residues: CSVVNTGELFF.

The CDR3 coding sequence is TGTGCCAGCAGTTCCCTCGGGACGGTTAATTCACCCCTCCACTTT. Encoded protein: CASSSLGTVNSPLHF. The chain joins TRBV6-2 or TRBV6-3 to TRBJ1-6; perhaps TRBD1 as D (5 bases). The germline V gene encodes CDR1 MNHEY and CDR2 SVGEGT. The CDR3 consists of 15 residues. V shed 4 bases and J shed 6 bases, with 13 bases lying between them.

This clonotype came up a few times. A much larger clone differs by one base, so this may be a read error. The CDR3 end shows no conserved phenylalanine or tryptophan, and so a read error is likely. The V and J genes are TRBV5-1 and TRBJ1-1, with D uncertain. Germline V lookup: CDR1 SGHRS, CDR2 YFSETQ. The germline V and J ends were trimmed by 0 bases and 1 base, with 7 bases remaining between them. The CDR3 extends over 14 amino acids. The CDR3 region has the DNA TGCGCCAGCAGCTTGGGGGCCCCGAACACTGAAGCTTTCATT. This translates into CASSLGAPNTEAFI.

Within the sample, this clonotype is medium-sized. The gene calls are TRBV2 and TRBJ1-4, with a weak D call TRBD1 (5 bases). From germline, CDR1 is SNHLY and CDR2 FYNNEI. Trimming took off 3 bases at V and 8 bases at J, with 16 bases between the two ends. There are 15 residues in the CDR3. CDR3 in amino acids: CASSDGAAMEEKLFF. The CDR3, as DNA: TGTGCCAGCAGTGACGGGGCGGCCATGGAGGAAAAACTGTTTTTT.

This clonotype was found many times. V and J are TRBV28 and TRBJ2-7; D might be TRBD2 (6 bases). Germline V gene lookup returns CDR1 MDHEN and CDR2 SYDVKM. Between the trimmed V and J ends, which lost 3 bases and 6 bases, there was a span of 12 bases. The CDR3 is 13 residues long. The CDR3 nucleotides read TGTGCCAGCAGTTTGACTAGTTTGCCCGAGCAGTACTTC. It yields the protein CASSLTSLPEQYF.

At least ten counts were recorded for this clonotype. The chain joins TRBV20-1 to TRBJ2-5; D is perhaps TRBD2 (6 bases). CDR3 length equals 12 residues. The germline V gene has CDR1 DFQATT and CDR2 SNEGSKA (reference sequence). Deletions cut 5 bases from V and 4 bases from J, with 11 bases between. The CDR3 spells CSAAGIGETQYF. In nucleotides, the CDR3 is TGCAGTGCTGCGGGGATTGGAGAGACCCAGTACTTC.

By share, this clonotype ranks as medium-sized. CDR3 nucleotides: TGTGCCAGCAGCAAGGAGGCGAGCGGGGAGCTGTTTTTT. It is translated as CASSKEASGELFF. The chain is built from TRBV11-2 and TRBJ2-2; the D gene is possibly TRBD2 (5 bases). Germline V CDR1 and CDR2: SGHAT, FQNNGV. This CDR3 comprises 13 residues. V was clipped by 5 bases and J by 7 bases, with 11 bases between them.

This clonotype was detected many times. The V gene is TRBV6-2 or TRBV6-3, the J gene TRBJ2-1, with 8 bases aligning to TRBD1. The CDR3 loop spans 15 amino acids. Trimming took 10 bases from V and 8 from J; bases not matched to a gene: 16. Germline values: CDR1 MNHEY, CDR2 SVGEGT. The CDR3 coding sequence is TGTGCCACCCTCGCCTGGGGGCAGGGGGCTGATGAGCAGTTCTTC. It specifies CATLAWGQGADEQFF.

This clonotype is medium-sized within its sample. The V call is TRBV28, the J call TRBJ2-1; 8 bases are shared with TRBD1. This CDR3 region has 15 residues. The junction had 9 bases not matched to a gene; V was cut back by 4 bases and J by 7 bases. Germline V gives CDR1 MDHEN, CDR2 SYDVKM. CDR3 region: CASSSPWTGRNEQFF. The CDR3, as DNA: TGTGCCAGCAGTTCACCATGGACAGGGCGGAATGAGCAGTTCTTC.

The rearrangement joins TRBV7-2 to TRBJ2-5; D is ambiguous. Trimming stripped 5 bases from V and 2 bases from J, with 15 bases between. The CDR3 has 15 amino acids. CDR1 and CDR2 from the germline V gene are SGHTA and FQGNSA. In nucleotides, the CDR3 is TGTGCCAGCAGCCTCGGGCTACACTTTCAAGAGACCCAGTACTTC. Protein sequence: CASSLGLHFQETQYF.

By sample fraction, this clonotype is medium-sized. The CDR3 sequence: CASQPPATDTQYF. The CDR3 nucleotides are TGTGCCAGCCAACCGCCAGCCACAGATACGCAGTATTTT. V and J are TRBV6-2 or TRBV6-3 and TRBJ2-3; D gene ambiguous. Germline assignment: CDR1 MNHEY and CDR2 SVGEGT. CDR3 length: 13 amino acids. Between the trimmed V and J ends, which lost 8 bases and 2 bases, there was a span of 11 bases.

This clonotype appeared many times. This rearrangement joins TRBV7-6 to TRBJ2-1; TRBD1 agrees at 7 bases. The J segment lost 5 bases and the V segment lost 1 base, leaving 5 bases of the junction unmatched. Looked up from germline, CDR1 is SGHVS and CDR2 is FNYEAQ. CDR3 size: 15 residues. CDR3 sequence reads: CASSLVQGVNNEQFF. The CDR3, as DNA: TGTGCCAGCAGCTTAGTCCAGGGGGTGAACAATGAGCAGTTCTTC. The full variable domain, in which reference TRBV7-6 and TRBJ2-1 provide the parts outside the CDR3, is GAGVSQSPRYKVTKRGQDVALRCDPISGHVSLYWYRQALGQGPEFLTYFNYEAQQDKSGLPNDRFSAERPEGSISTLTIQRTEQRDSAMYRCASSLVQGVNNEQFFGPGTRLTVL.

V is TRBV20-1 and J is TRBJ1-5; 11 nucleotides match TRBD1. V lost 3 bases to trimming and J lost 4 bases; unmatched junction nucleotides: 11. The CDR3 has 17 residues. The V gene's germline CDR1 is DFQATT and CDR2 SNEGSKA (reference sequence). CDR3 DNA sequence: TGCAGTGCTAGTGTCGCGGACAGGGGGCACTTTAATCAGCCCCAGCATTTT. As protein: CSASVADRGHFNQPQHF.

This clonotype was seen repeatedly, ten times or more. The chain carries TRBV7-2 and TRBJ2-2; D uncertain. The CDR3 length is 12 residues. V gave up 8 bases and J gave up 3 bases, with 7 bases separating them. CDR1 SGHTA and CDR2 FQGNSA come from the germline V gene. CDR3 DNA sequence: TGTGCCAGCCAGGTTTACACCGGGGAGCTGTTTTTT. Its translation is CASQVYTGELFF.

This clonotype was observed many times. The gene calls are TRBV3-1 and TRBJ2-1; 9 bases are shared with TRBD2. CDR3 length: 13 residues. Germline V lookup: CDR1 LGHDT, CDR2 YNNKEL (reference sequence). J lost 6 bases, V lost 5 bases, and 2 bases had no gene match. Here the CDR3 reads CASSGAGGNEQFF. Here the CDR3 DNA reads TGTGCCAGCAGCGGAGCGGGGGGCAATGAGCAGTTCTTC.